This T cell receptor beta chain was recorded in a study of type 1 regulatory T cells. Study background: An in vitro protocol generated T-allo10, a Tr1-enriched, alloantigen-specific CD4 T cell product.

Each CDR3 protein is one row after TCRdb ran MiXCR on the reads. The top ten clones hold 2% to 2.5% of a sample with 80,000 to 100,000 distinct CDR3 sequences, less than 40% of them seen once. The CDR3 runs to 17 residues. This sequence originates from a human donor in good health. The sample comprised CD4+ T cells, either the whole sample or a sorted fraction (not recorded which). The chain uses TRBV21-1 and TRBJ2-2; TRBD2 is the table's D call, not checked against the DNA. TRBV21-1 is tagged as a pseudogene. CDR3 amino acids: CASSTSVSGSRTGELFF. The CDR3 coding sequence is TGTGCCAGCAGCACCTCCGTTAGCGGGAGTCGGACCGGGGAGCTGTTTTTT.